The rows below give T cell receptor beta chains drawn from one sample of a study of molecular identifiers for immune sequencing clone quantification. TCRdb called the PCR reads again in MiXCR, with one record for every CDR3 protein. The repertoire holds over 600,000 distinct CDR3 sequences, with 20% as singletons. Source material: naive CD8+ T cells from blood, with Jurkat cell RNA spiked in. These receptors all stem from a human donor in good health. Some libraries in this study had Jurkat cell RNA spiked in. Both conserved end residues are part of each CDR3. Fields, in order: J gene, D gene, CDR3 length, clone size, V gene, CDR3 DNA, CDR3 protein. D genes are given only for firm matches. Clone size is not always given. Where it is, it says once, few, many or a class for expanded clones.

j_call: TRBJ2-6; d_call: TRBD1; cdr3_length: 19; clone_size: NA; v_call: TRBV7-2; cdr3_nt: TGTGCCAGCAGCTTATTGCCCGGGACAGGGAACTCTGGGGCCAACGTCCTGACTTTC; cdr3_aa: CASSLLPGTGNSGANVLTF
j_call: TRBJ2-1; d_call: TRBD2; cdr3_length: 14; clone_size: few; v_call: TRBV6-2/TRBV6-3; cdr3_nt: TGTGCCAGCAGCCGACTAGCGGGGGTTAATGAGCAGTTCTTC; cdr3_aa: CASSRLAGVNEQFF
j_call: TRBJ2-7; d_call: NA; cdr3_length: 17; clone_size: few; v_call: TRBV7-2; cdr3_nt: TGTGCCAGCAGCCCAATGAATGGTTGGGACATCACCTACGAGCAGTACTTC; cdr3_aa: CASSPMNGWDITYEQYF
j_call: TRBJ2-7; d_call: NA; cdr3_length: 17; clone_size: few; v_call: TRBV4-3; cdr3_nt: TGCGCCAGCAGCCAAGATGGGGGTTTCGGCGGCTCCTACGAGCAGTACTTC; cdr3_aa: CASSQDGGFGGSYEQYF
j_call: TRBJ2-1; d_call: TRBD2; cdr3_length: 17; clone_size: few; v_call: TRBV6-5; cdr3_nt: TGTGCCAGCAGTTACCCCCGGGACCCCAGCGGGGACAATGAGCAGTTCTTC; cdr3_aa: CASSYPRDPSGDNEQFF
j_call: TRBJ1-3; d_call: NA; cdr3_length: 15; clone_size: many; v_call: TRBV7-2; cdr3_nt: TGTGCCAGCATTGGGGGTTGGTCCTCTGGAAACACCATATATTTT; cdr3_aa: CASIGGWSSGNTIYF
j_call: TRBJ2-7; d_call: NA; cdr3_length: 15; clone_size: many; v_call: TRBV6-1; cdr3_nt: TGTGCCAGCAGTGAAGGGCAGGCGAGCTCCTACGAGCAGTACTTC; cdr3_aa: CASSEGQASSYEQYF
j_call: TRBJ2-3; d_call: NA; cdr3_length: 13; clone_size: many; v_call: TRBV13; cdr3_nt: TGTGCCACCGGGACTGGAAAAGCAGATACGCAGTATTTT; cdr3_aa: CATGTGKADTQYF
j_call: TRBJ2-3; d_call: NA; cdr3_length: 15; clone_size: many; v_call: TRBV18; cdr3_nt: TGTGCCAGCTCACCATTTGGGGCAGGTTCGGATACGCAGTATTTT; cdr3_aa: CASSPFGAGSDTQYF
j_call: TRBJ2-7; d_call: NA; cdr3_length: 17; clone_size: NA; v_call: TRBV7-9; cdr3_nt: TGTGCCAGCAGCGGTGCATCGAGCGGGCTAAGCTCCTACGAGCAGTACTTC; cdr3_aa: CASSGASSGLSSYEQYF
j_call: TRBJ2-3; d_call: NA; cdr3_length: 15; clone_size: many; v_call: TRBV2; cdr3_nt: TGTGCCAGCAGGGGGGACTTCTCGGGCACAGATACGCAGTATTTT; cdr3_aa: CASRGDFSGTDTQYF
j_call: TRBJ1-5; d_call: NA; cdr3_length: 14; clone_size: many; v_call: TRBV27; cdr3_nt: TGTGCCAGCAGTTTGTTCAGGGGAGATCAGCCCCAGCATTTT; cdr3_aa: CASSLFRGDQPQHF
j_call: TRBJ2-1; d_call: NA; cdr3_length: 14; clone_size: NA; v_call: TRBV28; cdr3_nt: TGTGCCAGCAGTTTTAGCCTAGCCGTCAATGAGCAGTTCTTC; cdr3_aa: CASSFSLAVNEQFF
j_call: TRBJ2-3; d_call: TRBD2; cdr3_length: 16; clone_size: many; v_call: TRBV7-2; cdr3_nt: TGTGCCAGCAGCCCGGGGACTAGCGGGAAAACAGATACGCAGTATTTT; cdr3_aa: CASSPGTSGKTDTQYF
j_call: TRBJ2-7; d_call: TRBD1; cdr3_length: 13; clone_size: many; v_call: TRBV4-1; cdr3_nt: TGCGCCAGCAGTTGGGACAGGGACTACGAGCAGTACTTC; cdr3_aa: CASSWDRDYEQYF
j_call: TRBJ2-1; d_call: NA; cdr3_length: 14; clone_size: few; v_call: TRBV7-6; cdr3_nt: TGTGCCAGCAGCTTAGCGGTGGCGGCCGGTGAGCAGTTCTTC; cdr3_aa: CASSLAVAAGEQFF
j_call: TRBJ2-3; d_call: NA; cdr3_length: 17; clone_size: many; v_call: TRBV27; cdr3_nt: TGTGCCAGCAGTCCGGTCTTTGGGGAGGCTAGCACAGATACGCAGTATTTT; cdr3_aa: CASSPVFGEASTDTQYF
j_call: TRBJ2-7; d_call: NA; cdr3_length: 17; clone_size: many; v_call: TRBV7-6; cdr3_nt: TGTGCCAGCAGCTTATTCCCGGGCGGAGGGAACTCCTACGAGCAGTACTTC; cdr3_aa: CASSLFPGGGNSYEQYF
j_call: TRBJ2-3; d_call: NA; cdr3_length: 12; clone_size: many; v_call: TRBV6-1; cdr3_nt: TGTGCACTTAGGGGGATCACAGATACGCAGTATTTT; cdr3_aa: CALRGITDTQYF
j_call: TRBJ2-3; d_call: TRBD1; cdr3_length: 16; clone_size: many; v_call: TRBV12-5; cdr3_nt: TGTGCTAGTGCCCTGGACAGGGGATCCAGTATGAATACGCAGTATTTT; cdr3_aa: CASALDRGSSMNTQYF
j_call: TRBJ1-5; d_call: NA; cdr3_length: 13; clone_size: many; v_call: TRBV12-3/TRBV12-4; cdr3_nt: TGTGCCAGCGCCGGGCAGGGCGGTCAGCCCCAGCATTTT; cdr3_aa: CASAGQGGQPQHF
j_call: TRBJ1-1; d_call: NA; cdr3_length: 15; clone_size: many; v_call: TRBV12-3/TRBV12-4; cdr3_nt: TGTGCCAGCAGTTCAAGAGGGGGTGGGGGCACTGAAGCTTTCTTT; cdr3_aa: CASSSRGGGGTEAFF
j_call: TRBJ1-5; d_call: NA; cdr3_length: 13; clone_size: few; v_call: TRBV19; cdr3_nt: TGTGCCAGTACCCAAACAGGGAATCAGCCCCAGCATTTT; cdr3_aa: CASTQTGNQPQHF
j_call: TRBJ2-7; d_call: NA; cdr3_length: 15; clone_size: many; v_call: TRBV10-3; cdr3_nt: TGTGCCATCAGTGAGCCCACCGGGGGGCACTACGAGCAGTACTTC; cdr3_aa: CAISEPTGGHYEQYF
j_call: TRBJ1-1; d_call: NA; cdr3_length: 14; clone_size: NA; v_call: TRBV4-3; cdr3_nt: TGCGCCAGCAGCCACTTTCCGGGCCTAACGGAAGCTTTCTTT; cdr3_aa: CASSHFPGLTEAFF
j_call: TRBJ2-7; d_call: TRBD2; cdr3_length: 17; clone_size: NA; v_call: TRBV20-1; cdr3_nt: TGCAGTGTTAGTACCCCCGGGACTAGCGGGAGTGTTTACGAGCAGTACTTC; cdr3_aa: CSVSTPGTSGSVYEQYF
j_call: TRBJ2-5; d_call: TRBD2; cdr3_length: 18; clone_size: few; v_call: TRBV13; cdr3_nt: TGTGCCAGCAGCCCGTTTGGACTAGCGGGATTCAATACGGAGACCCAGTACTTC; cdr3_aa: CASSPFGLAGFNTETQYF
j_call: TRBJ2-6; d_call: TRBD1; cdr3_length: 15; clone_size: many; v_call: TRBV18; cdr3_nt: TGTGCCAGCTGGGACAGTTACTCTGGGGCCAACGTCCTGACTTTC; cdr3_aa: CASWDSYSGANVLTF
j_call: TRBJ2-3; d_call: TRBD1; cdr3_length: 15; clone_size: few; v_call: TRBV4-2; cdr3_nt: TGTGCCAGCAGCCAGGGGACAGGGATGGGAGATACGCAGTATTTT; cdr3_aa: CASSQGTGMGDTQYF
j_call: TRBJ2-3; d_call: NA; cdr3_length: 13; clone_size: many; v_call: TRBV28; cdr3_nt: TGTGCCAGCGCCAGGGGCGGCGCAGATACGCAGTATTTT; cdr3_aa: CASARGGADTQYF
j_call: TRBJ1-2; d_call: NA; cdr3_length: 11; clone_size: many; v_call: TRBV6-1; cdr3_nt: TGTGCCACCACGGAACCCACGAGCTACACCTTC; cdr3_aa: CATTEPTSYTF
j_call: TRBJ2-1; d_call: NA; cdr3_length: 14; clone_size: many; v_call: TRBV14; cdr3_nt: TGTGCCAGCAGCCAAGCTCTTAGCGTCCATGAGCAGTTCTTC; cdr3_aa: CASSQALSVHEQFF
j_call: TRBJ2-1; d_call: NA; cdr3_length: 14; clone_size: NA; v_call: TRBV7-2; cdr3_nt: TGTGCCAGCAGCCCAAGCGGAGGCTGCAATGAGCAGTTCTTC; cdr3_aa: CASSPSGGCNEQFF
j_call: TRBJ2-7; d_call: NA; cdr3_length: 14; clone_size: many; v_call: TRBV5-1; cdr3_nt: TGCGCCAGCAGCTCGGGACACCATAACTACGAGCAGTACTTC; cdr3_aa: CASSSGHHNYEQYF
j_call: TRBJ1-5; d_call: NA; cdr3_length: 15; clone_size: many; v_call: TRBV19; cdr3_nt: TGTGCCAGTAGTATCGCGGGGCACGGCAATCAGCCCCAGCATTTT; cdr3_aa: CASSIAGHGNQPQHF
j_call: TRBJ2-1; d_call: TRBD2; cdr3_length: 16; clone_size: many; v_call: TRBV20-1; cdr3_nt: TGCAGTGCTAGACTAGCGGGAGGCCAAATTTATTATGAGCAGTTCTTC; cdr3_aa: CSARLAGGQIYYEQFF
j_call: TRBJ2-7; d_call: NA; cdr3_length: 14; clone_size: many; v_call: TRBV27; cdr3_nt: TGTGCCAGCAGTATACGGCCACTGAACTACGAGCAGTACTTC; cdr3_aa: CASSIRPLNYEQYF
j_call: TRBJ2-1; d_call: NA; cdr3_length: 8; clone_size: many; v_call: TRBV30; cdr3_nt: TGTGCCTGCTGTGAGCAGTTCTTC; cdr3_aa: CACCEQFF
j_call: TRBJ2-3; d_call: NA; cdr3_length: 15; clone_size: many; v_call: TRBV12-3/TRBV12-4; cdr3_nt: TGTGCCAGCAGTGGGGCAGGGGGGAGGACAGATACGCAGTATTTT; cdr3_aa: CASSGAGGRTDTQYF
j_call: TRBJ2-2; d_call: TRBD2; cdr3_length: 16; clone_size: few; v_call: TRBV15; cdr3_nt: TGTGCCACCAGCCCCCGACTAGCGGGGGGTGGCGGGGAGCTGTTTTTT; cdr3_aa: CATSPRLAGGGGELFF
j_call: TRBJ1-4; d_call: NA; cdr3_length: 14; clone_size: NA; v_call: TRBV12-3/TRBV12-4; cdr3_nt: TGTGCCAGCACCTCGACGGGACGGGACGAAAAACTGTTTTTT; cdr3_aa: CASTSTGRDEKLFF
j_call: TRBJ2-3; d_call: TRBD1; cdr3_length: 12; clone_size: many; v_call: TRBV11-2; cdr3_nt: TGTGCCAGCAGCCAAGACAGGGTTACGCAGTATTTT; cdr3_aa: CASSQDRVTQYF
j_call: TRBJ2-3; d_call: NA; cdr3_length: 15; clone_size: few; v_call: TRBV7-2; cdr3_nt: TGTGCCAGCAGCGCCCGGACGGTACCGTTTTATACGCAGTATTTT; cdr3_aa: CASSARTVPFYTQYF
j_call: TRBJ2-7; d_call: TRBD2; cdr3_length: 14; clone_size: many; v_call: TRBV7-2; cdr3_nt: TGTGCCAGCAGCTCCGGGACTAGCGTCGACGAGCAGTACTTC; cdr3_aa: CASSSGTSVDEQYF
j_call: TRBJ2-1; d_call: NA; cdr3_length: 14; clone_size: many; v_call: TRBV7-9; cdr3_nt: TGTGCCAGCACCAATAGGGCGGCCTACAATGAGCAGTTCTTC; cdr3_aa: CASTNRAAYNEQFF